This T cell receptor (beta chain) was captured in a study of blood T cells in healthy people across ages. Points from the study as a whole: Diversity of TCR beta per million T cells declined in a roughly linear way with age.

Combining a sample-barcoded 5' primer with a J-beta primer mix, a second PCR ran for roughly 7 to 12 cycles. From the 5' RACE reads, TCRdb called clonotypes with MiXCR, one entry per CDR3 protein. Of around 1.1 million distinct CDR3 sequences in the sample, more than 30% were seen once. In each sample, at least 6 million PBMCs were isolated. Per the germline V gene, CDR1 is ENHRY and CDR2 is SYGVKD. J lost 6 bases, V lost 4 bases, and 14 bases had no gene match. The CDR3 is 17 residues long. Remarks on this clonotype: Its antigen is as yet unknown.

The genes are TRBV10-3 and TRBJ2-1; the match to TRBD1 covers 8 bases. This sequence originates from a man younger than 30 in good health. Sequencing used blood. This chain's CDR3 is CAISGYKDRELVNEQFF. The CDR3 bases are TGTGCCATCAGTGGATATAAGGACAGGGAGTTGGTCAATGAGCAGTTCTTC.